A selection of T cell receptor beta chains follows, all from one sample in a study of PD-1 blockade in mismatch repair-deficient tumors. The protocol was immunoSEQ multiplex PCR, while the TCRdb copy is restricted to in-frame clones and leaves out a portion. The table shows some 130,000 clones, with 88% occurring only once. The sequenced sample was peripheral blood, obtained approximately 72 weeks after starting pembrolizumab. These receptors were taken from an adult with mismatch repair-deficient cancer. Both conserved end residues are part of each CDR3. D genes are given only for firm matches. Clone size appears in some rows only: once, few, many, or a class for an expanded clone.

>TRBD1|TRBV11-2|TRBJ2-7|-
TGTGCCAGCAGCTTAAGGGACAGGGGGCGCGACGAGCAGTACTTC
CASSLRDRGRDEQYF
>-|TRBV4-3|TRBJ1-1|-
TGCGCCAGCAGCCAGCTACAGGGAACGAACACTGAAGCTTTCTTT
CASSQLQGTNTEAFF
>-|TRBV4-3|TRBJ1-2|-
TGCGCCAGCAGCCAAGTTCAGGGGCACTATGGCTACACCTTC
CASSQVQGHYGYTF
>TRBD1|TRBV5-1|TRBJ2-7|-
TGCGCCAGCAGCTGGGGGACAGGGGGCGTCATCGCCTACGAGCAGTACTTC
CASSWGTGGVIAYEQYF
>-|TRBV15|TRBJ2-3|-
TGTGCCACCAGCAGAGATCCCGATGTCCGGGAGATGGGAGATACGCAGTATTTT
CATSRDPDVREMGDTQYF
>-|TRBV5-1|TRBJ2-1|once
TGCGCCAGCAGCTTGGCGGGACACACCTACAATGAGCAGTTCTTC
CASSLAGHTYNEQFF
>-|TRBV6-1|TRBJ2-7|once
TGTGCCAGCAGTGAAGTCTTCGGGGAGTCCTACGAGCAGTACTTC
CASSEVFGESYEQYF
>TRBD1|TRBV7-9|TRBJ1-2|-
TGTGCCAGCAGCTCAGGACAGGGAACCTATGGCTACACCTTC
CASSSGQGTYGYTF
>TRBD2|TRBV11-3|TRBJ2-1|-
TGTGCCAGCAGTCCTAGCGGGTGGAATGAGCAGTTCTTC
CASSPSGWNEQFF
>-|TRBV5-6|TRBJ2-1|-
TGTGCCAGCAGCTTGGCATCTTACAATGAGCAGTTCTTC
CASSLASYNEQFF
>-|TRBV19|TRBJ1-5|-
TGTGCCAGTAGGGGGAGGGACCCGGGGCAGCCCCAGCATTTT
CASRGRDPGQPQHF
>-|TRBV21-1|TRBJ1-5|-
TGTGCCAGCAGAAAAGGGGGAACCGATAGCAATCAGCCCCAGCATTTT
CASRKGGTDSNQPQHF
>-|TRBV28|TRBJ1-2|-
TGTGCCAGCAGTCTCCCGCGGTCCGGCTATGGCTACACCTTC
CASSLPRSGYGYTF
>-|TRBV11-2|TRBJ2-5|-
TGTGCCAGCAGCCTATCCCCCCTAGCGTTCCAAGAGACCCAGTACTTC
CASSLSPLAFQETQYF
>-|TRBV5-6|TRBJ2-5|-
TGTGCCAGCAGCTCCCAGCTAACAGGGCCTTTTGAGACCCAGTACTTC
CASSSQLTGPFETQYF
>TRBD1|TRBV15|TRBJ2-7|-
TGTGCCACCAGCAGAGGGACAGGGGCCTACGAGCAGTACTTC
CATSRGTGAYEQYF
>-|TRBV19|TRBJ1-4|-
TGTGCCAGTAGTCCCTCAATGAGGTATAATGAAAAACTGTTTTTT
CASSPSMRYNEKLFF
>-|TRBV4-3|TRBJ2-1|-
TGCGCCAGCAGCCAGTGGCTCGGCAATGAGCAGTTCTTC
CASSQWLGNEQFF
>-|TRBV6-6|TRBJ2-7|-
TGTGCCAGCAGTTATTCCATTGGCGAGCAGTACTTC
CASSYSIGEQYF
>-|TRBV27|TRBJ1-1|-
TGTGCCAGCAGTTTATACAGGGCCCAAGTCGCTGAAGCTTTCTTT
CASSLYRAQVAEAFF
>TRBD1|TRBV5-5|TRBJ2-1|-
TGTGCCAGCAGCTTGGGACAGGGTGGGCATGAGCAGTTCTTC
CASSLGQGGHEQFF
>-|TRBV19|TRBJ2-4|-
TGTGCCAGTAGTATGGGGGGGGCTGCCAAAAACATTCAGTACTTC
CASSMGGAAKNIQYF
>TRBD2|TRBV9|TRBJ2-1|-
TGTGCCAGCAGCGGAGGGAGGGCTCTCGATGAGCAGTTCTTC
CASSGGRALDEQFF
>TRBD1|TRBV13|TRBJ2-7|-
TGTGCCAGCAGCTTAAAGGGACAGGTATCCTACGAGCAGTACTTC
CASSLKGQVSYEQYF
>-|TRBV27|TRBJ2-3|-
TGTGCCAGCAGTTTATCTGTCAGACACACAGATACGCAGTATTTT
CASSLSVRHTDTQYF
>-|TRBV7-9|TRBJ2-7|-
TGTGCCAGCGCTCAGGGAACCTACGAGCAGTACTTC
CASAQGTYEQYF
>TRBD2|TRBV9|TRBJ2-3|-
TGTGCCAGCAGCGTAGGAGCGGGAGAGGGCACAGATACGCAGTATTTT
CASSVGAGEGTDTQYF
>-|TRBV19|TRBJ1-4|-
TGTGCCAGTAGACGCGGGATAGCCAGAGCAACTAATGAAAAACTGTTTTTT
CASRRGIARATNEKLFF
>-|TRBV7-9|TRBJ2-1|once
TGTGCCAGCAGCCCCAGTGAGGGCCGGGTCAATGAGCAGTTCTTC
CASSPSEGRVNEQFF
>-|TRBV25-1|TRBJ1-2|few
TGTGCCAGCAGTGAATGGGGGGAGCGGGAAGGCTACACCTTC
CASSEWGEREGYTF
>-|TRBV7-8|TRBJ2-7|-
TGTGCCAGCAGCTTAAACTCCTACGAGCAGTACTTC
CASSLNSYEQYF
>TRBD2|TRBV7-8|TRBJ2-7|-
TGTGCCAGCAGCCGAGGACTAGCGGGAGGCCGCCCCTACGAGCAGTACTTC
CASSRGLAGGRPYEQYF
>TRBD1|TRBV5-1|TRBJ2-7|-
TGCGCCAGCAGCGCCGGGACAGGGGGCAACGAGCAGTACTTC
CASSAGTGGNEQYF
>-|TRBV5-1|TRBJ2-7|-
TGCGCCAGCAGCCCACAGGTCACCGCGTACGAGCAGTACTTC
CASSPQVTAYEQYF
>TRBD2|TRBV18|TRBJ2-1|-
TGTGCCAGCTCACCACGACCAGGGACTAGCGGTGACAATGAGCAGTTCTTC
CASSPRPGTSGDNEQFF
>TRBD2|TRBV4-3|TRBJ2-7|-
TGCGCCAGCAGCCAGGGACTAGCGGGAGGGCGTATCTACGAGCAGTACTTC
CASSQGLAGGRIYEQYF
>TRBD1|TRBV11-2|TRBJ2-3|-
TGTGCCAGCAGCTTCAGGGGGCGATCGGGCACAGATACGCAGTATTTT
CASSFRGRSGTDTQYF
>TRBD1|TRBV10-1|TRBJ2-3|-
TGCGCCAGCGAATTGTGCGACAGGGTCACAGATACGCAGTATTTT
CASELCDRVTDTQYF
>TRBD1|TRBV15|TRBJ2-6|-
TGTGCCACCAGCGCCCGGGACAGTAGCTCTGGGGCCAACGTCCTGACTTTC
CATSARDSSSGANVLTF
>-|TRBV27|TRBJ2-2|-
TGTGCCAGCAGTTTAGAGCCCACCGGGGGCATTGACGGGGAGCTGTTTTTT
CASSLEPTGGIDGELFF
>-|TRBV4-1|TRBJ1-1|-
TGCGCCAGCAGCCAAGTCCCAAGGGGGAAAGCTTTCTTT
CASSQVPRGKAFF